This T cell receptor (beta chain) was obtained from a study of glioma-infiltrating T cells after dendritic cell vaccination. The CDR3 length is 15 residues. Trimming cost V 6 bases and J 3 bases, with 18 bases left between them. Germline CDR1 and CDR2: MNHEY and SMNVEV (reference sequence). TCRdb's table, derived via immunoSEQ multiplex PCR, lists solely in-frame clones and lacks some. The table includes tens of thousands of clones, more than 90% detected once. The specimen comprised blood, sampled before dendritic cell vaccination. The sequence was collected from a human donor with glioblastoma. J is TRBJ2-7 and V is TRBV27; D might be TRBD1 (6 bases). The CDR3 loop is CASSYGTPEYYEQYF. The CDR3 DNA reads as TGTGCCAGCAGCTATGGGACACCGGAGTACTACGAGCAGTACTTC.